The present entry profiles one T cell receptor (beta chain) with its context. The PCR had 60 Vbeta and 13 Jbeta primers. Sequencing was performed with immunoSEQ multiplex PCR; in TCRdb, only in-frame clones are kept and a portion is missing. The data hold about 110,000 clones, with about 76% observed a single time. The sample is drawn from a study of cytomegalovirus exposure and HLA in healthy donors. The CDR3 length is 16 residues. With V trimmed by 4 bases and J by 5 bases, 12 bases remained unmatched. Germline lookup yields CDR1 SGDLS and CDR2 YYNGEE. The chain carries TRBV9 and TRBJ2-7; 10 bases map to TRBD2. This receptor was identified in a man aged 35-49 years in good health and CMV-seronegative. The sequenced material came from PBMCs. The CDR3 DNA is TGTGCCAGCAGCACTCTAGCGGGGGCAGGCCGCGACGAGCAGTACTTC. Translating gives CASSTLAGAGRDEQYF.